The following is a T cell receptor beta chain sequence with its context. Its antigen is not known. The V gene's germline CDR1 is MNHNY and CDR2 SVGAGI (reference sequence). The CDR3 length is 15 residues. Trimming removed 7 bases at V and 4 bases at J, with 17 bases between. This sample was included in a study of T cell repertoires in cytomegalovirus infection. Study details: Selection of CMV epitopes for the study included recently identified HLA-C-restricted and well-studied HLA-B-restricted ones. Public TCR beta signatures provided an indication of both CMV infection and a matching HLA type. The study's findings and limits: Accumulated public TCR beta family frequency recognized individuals carrying CMV together with the relevant HLA. Dominating the ex vivo response were HLA-C-restricted CMV-specific TCR beta clonotypes.

TCRdb re-derived calls from the reads in MiXCR, one entry per CDR3 protein. The sample includes 450,000 to 550,000 distinct CDR3 sequences, approximately 42% of them seen just once. Source: cultured PBMCs, taken from culture after CMV antigen stimulation. This receptor was identified in a human donor in good health (CMV status not recorded). Some clones in this sample may be carry-over from other donors' samples. V and J are TRBV6-6 and TRBJ1-5; D is perhaps TRBD1 (6 bases). The CDR3 DNA is TGTGCCAGCATTGATACGGGGGCAGGTAATCAGCCCCAGCATTTT. It is translated as CASIDTGAGNQPQHF.